This TCR beta chain derives from a study of blood T cell repertoires in COVID-19. The wider study: The United States, Italy and Spain were the sources of the acute and convalescent COVID-19 samples.

Sequencing used immunoSEQ multiplex PCR; TCRdb keeps in-frame clones, though not all of them. The sample holds around 150,000 clones, about 80% seen once. The V gene end was trimmed by 3 bases and the J gene end by 10 bases; junction bases not matched to a gene: 10. The V gene's germline CDR1 is GTSNPN and CDR2 SVGIG (reference sequence). This CDR3 has 14 amino acids. Seattle patients were enrolled while actively infected and followed longitudinally. The chain uses TRBV30 and TRBJ2-1, with TRBD2 matching 9 bases. Source material: peripheral blood. This clonotype was obtained from a woman aged 40 to 49 with COVID-19, enrolled during active disease. The CDR3 reads CAWRGGSGSGEQFF. CDR3 nucleotides: TGTGCCTGGAGAGGGGGTAGCGGGAGTGGGGAGCAGTTCTTC.